The 6 T cell receptor beta chains below come from one sample, sequenced in a study of blood T cell repertoires in COVID-19. The repertoire was sequenced with immunoSEQ multiplex PCR; TCRdb's copy has only in-frame clones and lacks some. The sample records about 14,000 clones, 85% to 90% being singletons. Sequencing was performed on peripheral blood. The receptors were gathered from a human donor in a cohort sampled during active COVID-19.

This clone was observed once. The V call is TRBV5-1, the J call TRBJ2-3; D is perhaps TRBD1 (5 bases). The CDR3 runs 16 residues. The germline V gene has CDR1 SGHRS and CDR2 YFSETQ. V lost 3 bases, J lost 1 base, and 15 bases lay in between. The CDR3 loop is CASSWPLRQRTDTQYF. CDR3 DNA sequence: TGCGCCAGCAGCTGGCCCCTCCGACAGCGCACAGATACGCAGTATTTT. Complete variable domain (other parts from reference TRBV5-1 and TRBJ2-3): KAGVTQTPRYLIKTRGQQVTLSCSPISGHRSVSWYQQTPGQGLQFLFEYFSETQRNKGNFPGRFSGRQFSNSRSEMNVSTLELGDSALYLCASSWPLRQRTDTQYFGPGTRLTVL.

V usage is TRBV4-3 and J usage is TRBJ1-4; TRBD1 might be the D (6 bases). The CDR3 has 15 residues. Germline V gives CDR1 LGHNA, CDR2 YSLEER. Trimming took 1 base from V and 8 from J, leaving 14 bases between them. CDR3 sequence (DNA): TGCGCCAGCAGCCAAGTTAACAGGGAGGGCGAAAAACTGTTTTTT. It yields the protein CASSQVNREGEKLFF.

The gene calls are TRBV28 and TRBJ1-4; D is ambiguous. The CDR3 is 17 amino acids. V lost 4 bases to trimming and J lost 4 bases, with 19 bases between them. CDR1 is MDHEN, CDR2 SYDVKM, per germline. The CDR3 DNA reads TGTGCCAGCAGTTCCGCGGGCCTCGGGAGTATTAATGAAAAACTGTTTTTT. Its protein product is CASSSAGLGSINEKLFF.

The chain joins TRBV7-6 to TRBJ1-5; TRBD1 matches 11 bases. The J segment lost 1 base and the V segment lost 5 bases, leaving 4 bases of the junction unmatched. The CDR3 contains 16 residues. The germline V gene encodes CDR1 SGHVS and CDR2 FNYEAQ. The CDR3 loop is CASSPGQGASNQPQHF. The CDR3 DNA reads as TGTGCCAGCAGCCCCGGACAGGGGGCGAGCAATCAGCCCCAGCATTTT.

This clone was seen a handful of times. The chain is built from TRBV11-3 and TRBJ2-7; D might be TRBD2 (5 bases). The V end lost 4 bases, the J end lost 6 bases, and 13 bases lay between the germline ends. This CDR3 has 13 residues. Germline V CDR1 and CDR2: SGHNT, YENEEA. In nucleotides, the CDR3 is TGTGCCAGCAGCTCGAGGGAGATGGGCGAGCAGTACTTC. Translating gives CASSSREMGEQYF.

This sequence joins TRBV27 and TRBJ1-6; possible D gene TRBD1, 5 bases. This CDR3 has 17 residues. Germline CDR1 and CDR2: MNHEY and SMNVEV (reference sequence). V shed 3 bases and J shed 5 bases, with 17 bases lying between them. CDR3: CASSFKQGSSHNSPLHF. The CDR3 DNA reads TGTGCCAGCAGTTTTAAGCAGGGATCGTCTCATAATTCACCCCTCCACTTT.